What follows are 8 T cell receptor beta chains derived from one specimen sequenced in a study of cytomegalovirus exposure and HLA in healthy donors. A multiplex PCR was run with 60 Vbeta primers and 13 Jbeta primers. The table came from immunoSEQ multiplex PCR; TCRdb's copy has only in-frame clones and leaves some out. The sample lists 95,000 to 120,000 clones, 70% to 85% seen once, with roughly 2.6% in the top ten. The sample was PBMCs. Every receptor here comes from a woman between 18 and 30 years old in good health and CMV-seronegative.

This chain joins TRBV6-1 and TRBJ1-4, with 10 bases that match TRBD1. Per the germline V gene, CDR1 is MNHNS and CDR2 is SASEGT. The CDR3 is 15 amino acids. Losses at the gene ends were 8 bases for V and 8 bases for J; bases not matched to a gene: 11. The CDR3 spells CASCSTGTGAEKLFF. The CDR3 region has the DNA TGTGCCAGCTGCAGCACGGGGACAGGGGCCGAAAAACTGTTTTTT.

The chain employs TRBV4-1 and TRBJ2-1, with D perhaps TRBD2 (7 bases). Germline V gene sequence: CDR1 MGHRA, CDR2 YSYEKL. Trimming pared 8 bases from V and 9 bases from J, leaving 20 bases between. The CDR3 extends over 14 amino acids. This CDR3 is CASGQTGGLAEQFF. CDR3 coding DNA: TGCGCCAGCGGGCAAACCGGGGGGCTTGCTGAGCAGTTCTTC.

This chain uses TRBV7-2 with TRBJ2-1; 12 bases are a match to TRBD2. The germline V gene has CDR1 SGHTA and CDR2 FQGNSA. This CDR3 is built from 14 residues. With 3 bases clipped from V and 8 bases from J, the junction kept 2 bases outside the gene matches. The CDR3 DNA is TGTGCCAGCAGCTTGCCTAGCGGGAGGGATGAGCAGTTCTTC. Its translation: CASSLPSGRDEQFF.

The genes are TRBV2 and TRBJ2-7, with 9 bases lining up with TRBD1. The CDR3 length is 16 residues. The germline V gene has CDR1 SNHLY and CDR2 FYNNEI. V lost 3 bases to trimming and J lost 2 bases; unmatched junction nucleotides: 8. CDR3 loop: CASSENLGTGTYEQYF. The CDR3 DNA is TGTGCCAGCAGTGAGAATTTAGGGACAGGGACCTACGAGCAGTACTTC. The full variable domain, its missing parts supplied by reference TRBV2 and TRBJ2-7, is EPEVTQTPSHQVTQMGQEVILRCVPISNHLYFYWYRQILGQKVEFLVSFYNNEISEKSEIFDDQFSVERPDGSNFTLKIRSTKLEDSAMYFCASSENLGTGTYEQYFGPGTRLTVT.

The chain employs TRBV4-2 and TRBJ2-1; D is uncertain. CDR3 length: 13 amino acids. V dropped 2 bases and J dropped 6 bases, with 8 bases sitting between them. Germline lookup yields CDR1 LGHNA and CDR2 YNFKEQ. Here the CDR3 reads CASSQSRPNEQFF. The CDR3 bases are TGTGCCAGCAGCCAATCTAGGCCCAATGAGCAGTTCTTC.

The J gene is TRBJ1-3, the V gene TRBV5-1; a weak D match, TRBD1 (6 bases). The CDR3 runs 17 residues. Germline assignment: CDR1 SGHRS and CDR2 YFSETQ. V was clipped by 0 bases and J by 4 bases, with 17 bases between them. The CDR3 protein is CASSLVNPGASGNTIYF. CDR3 in DNA: TGCGCCAGCAGCTTGGTGAATCCAGGGGCCTCAGGAAACACCATATATTTT.

This rearrangement joins TRBV15 to TRBJ1-1; D not resolved. This CDR3 comprises 16 residues. From germline, CDR1 is LNHNV and CDR2 YYDKDF (reference sequence). Trimming shortened V by 3 bases and J by 2 bases, and 16 bases separated the two germline ends. The CDR3 DNA sequence: TGTGCCACCAGCAGGGTAACCACAAGACTTAACACTGAAGCTTTCTTT. It yields the protein CATSRVTTRLNTEAFF.

The CDR3 is CASGLVQDQMWDRGSGNTIYF. In nucleotides, the CDR3 is TGTGCTAGTGGTTTGGTACAAGACCAAATGTGGGACAGGGGCTCTGGAAACACCATATATTTT. This chain uses TRBV12-5 with TRBJ1-3; 10 nucleotides align to TRBD1. V dropped 0 bases and J dropped 0; count of bases not matched to a gene: 14. This CDR3 has 21 amino acids. The germline CDR1 and CDR2 sequences are LGHNT and FRNRAP.